Below, 7 T cell receptor beta chains from the same sample are listed, as sequenced in a study of blood T cell repertoires in COVID-19. The table came from immunoSEQ multiplex PCR; TCRdb's copy has only in-frame clones and leaves some out. Among about 140,000 clones, 84% were seen once, and the ten largest hold 10%. The sequencing input was peripheral blood. The receptors shown here come from a man in his fifties or sixties with active or convalescent COVID-19.

This chain connects TRBV7-9 to TRBJ1-1; D uncertain. Between the trimmed V and J ends, which lost 5 bases and 2 bases, there was a span of 3 bases. Germline V lookup: CDR1 SEHNR, CDR2 FQNEAQ (reference sequence). The CDR3 totals 11 residues. CDR3 DNA sequence: TGTGCCAGCAGCCTTAACACTGAAGCTTTCTTT. Amino acid sequence: CASSLNTEAFF.

The V gene is TRBV6-5, the J gene TRBJ2-1; TRBD2 matches 8 bases. CDR3 size: 14 residues. Germline lookup yields CDR1 MNHEY and CDR2 SVGAGI. The V segment lost 2 bases and the J segment 11 bases; nucleotides outside the gene matches: 8. Written as DNA, the CDR3 is TGTGCCAGCAGTTACCCCATCAGCGGGGGCAAGCAGTTCTTC. This codes for CASSYPISGGKQFF.

The chain recombines TRBV6-6 with TRBJ2-1; D gene ambiguous. Germline V gene data show CDR1 as MNHNY and CDR2 as SVGAGI (reference sequence). The germline V and J ends were trimmed by 5 bases and 7 bases, with 21 bases remaining between them. The CDR3 spans 16 residues. Written as DNA, the CDR3 is TGTGCCAGCAGTCTCCGTGATAGCACTCAGAATAATGAGCAGTTCTTC. Translated: CASSLRDSTQNNEQFF.

The genes are TRBV5-6 and TRBJ1-5; D may be TRBD1 (6 bases). Per germline, CDR1 SGHDT and CDR2 YYEEEE. The ends were cut back, 1 base at V and 6 bases at J, with 14 bases in the middle. There are 15 residues in the CDR3. The CDR3 region has the DNA TGTGCCAGCAGCTTGTATACAGGGTCTATTCAGCCCCAGCATTTT. It yields the protein CASSLYTGSIQPQHF.

This chain joins TRBV30 and TRBJ1-5; 8 bases fit TRBD1. Germline lookup yields CDR1 GTSNPN and CDR2 SVGIG (reference sequence). V shed 2 bases and J 6 bases; nucleotides not matched to a gene: 9. This CDR3 spans 15 amino acids. The CDR3 sequence is CAWSYQGAAVQPQHF. Written as DNA, the CDR3 is TGTGCCTGGAGTTATCAGGGGGCAGCGGTTCAGCCCCAGCATTTT.

V is TRBV7-2 and J is TRBJ1-1; 7 bases map to TRBD1. J lost 2 bases, V lost 0 bases, and 3 bases had no gene match. This CDR3 has 15 residues. The germline V gene has CDR1 SGHTA and CDR2 FQGNSA. CDR3 protein: CASSLAGQTNTEAFF. The DNA for the CDR3 is TGTGCCAGCAGCTTAGCGGGACAGACTAACACTGAAGCTTTCTTT.

The rearrangement links TRBV14 to TRBJ1-1; TRBD1 is a possible D gene (6 bases). The CDR3 consists of 13 residues. Per the germline V gene, CDR1 is SGHDN and CDR2 is FVKESK. Trimming removed 3 bases from V and 6 bases from J, with 11 bases in between. CDR3 in amino acids: CASSQAGASEAFF. The CDR3 region has the DNA TGTGCCAGCAGCCAGGCAGGGGCGTCTGAAGCTTTCTTT.